This TCR beta chain derives from a study of metastatic and nonmetastatic thyroid tumors (TCRdb year 2020). For context, the study as a whole: Repertoires were compared across peripheral blood and tumor or nodule tissue samples from malignant and benign thyroid patients.

The library was produced with PCR. This sample was sequenced with an Illumina HiSeq 4000. High-throughput sequencing was used to profile the CDR3 region of the TCR beta-chain in every patient. The paper's processing steps were these. The researchers built a classifier to tell apart papillary thyroid cancer patients with distant metastasis, based on CDR3 differences among clinicopathological groups. To measure repertoire diversity the researchers used the Shannon index, while the Morisita-Horn index served to gauge how similar the tumor and blood repertoires were. TCRdb reprocessed the public reads (quality trimming at Q25 with fastp, clone calling with MiXCR) and kept in-frame beta chains. The V and J calls, along with clone size, are taken from TCRdb and not from the paper's own processing. The sample table contains roughly 45,000 clones; only one count was recorded for approximately 3% of them. In total, the top ten clones hold roughly a tenth of the sample.

Study-wide findings and limitations: In both blood and tumor samples, TCR beta diversity was reported to be significantly higher in malignant tumors than in benign nodules.

None of the patients had been given any treatment before thyroid surgery. Using T-cell receptor beta sequencing, the researchers looked back retrospectively at clinical samples from patients, gathered between about 2011 and 2019. Per the germline V gene, SQVTM is the CDR1 and ANQGSEA is the CDR2. From its cysteine to its phenylalanine, the CDR3 spans 13 amino acids. This entry keeps only the CDR3 DNA: 39 bases, framed from base 1. The trim is 5 bases for V and 7 bases for J, with a gap of 17 bases between the germline ends. This clone was observed many times. Its specific antigen is unknown. Nothing much larger sits one base from this clone, and base qualities are not available.

This receptor was obtained from a female donor with papillary thyroid cancer or a benign thyroid nodule (not recorded which). Some clones in this sample may be carry-over from other donors' samples. Sequenced input: blood. The rearrangement combines TRBV29-1 with TRBJ1-2; TRBD1 is a weak D gene call, 5 bases matching. CDR3 loop: CSVQGLGGSGYTF. The sequenced DNA is TGCAGCGTTCAGGGACTCGGGGGAAGTGGCTACACCTTC.